The entry below gives a single T cell receptor beta chain sequence along with its context. The sequence runs out 3 residues before the end of the CDR3; the remainder is reconstructed from the germline J gene. The sample comes from a study of Tregs in tolerant kidney transplant recipients. Assay: immunoSEQ multiplex PCR; the TCRdb copy retains only in-frame clones and omits some. In all, the sample yields roughly 50,000 clones. This CDR3 comprises 14 residues. Between the trimmed V and J ends, which lost 5 bases and 2 bases, there was a span of 12 bases. Germline assignment: CDR1 SGHAT and CDR2 FQNNGV.

The input for sequencing was CD4+ T cells from blood, taken before the transplant. The rearrangement joins TRBV11-2 to TRBJ1-2; D is possibly TRBD1 (6 bases). The TCR sequence derives from a human donor who received a combined kidney and bone marrow transplant. CDR3 residues: CASSDLTGNYGYTF. The CDR3 DNA, read in part, is TGTGCCAGCAGCGACCTCACAGGGAACTATGGC.